This T cell receptor beta chain was sequenced during a study of blood T cells in healthy people across ages. About the research overall: Using template switching, researchers captured about one barcoded beta molecule for each two T cells.

Trimming removed 7 bases at V and 11 bases at J, with 23 bases between. There are 14 residues in the CDR3. Germline V gene lookup returns CDR1 MDHEN and CDR2 SYDVKM. Using a J-beta primer mix together with a sample-barcoded 5' primer, a second PCR was run for roughly 7 to 11 cycles. TCRdb reprocessed the 5' RACE reads with MiXCR, giving one entry per CDR3 protein. Of about 1.1 million distinct CDR3 sequences detected, 35% to 45% appear once; the ten largest clones hold about an eighth. The study isolated at least 6.5 million PBMCs from each sample. As to this clonotype: As yet, its antigen is unknown.

General observations from the study: TCR beta diversity correlated strongly with naive T cell percentage. Naive and antigen-experienced cells were not separated, limiting conclusive comparison.

Material for sequencing was blood. The sequence was collected from a man between 18 and 35 years old in good health. The rearrangement links TRBV28 to TRBJ2-5, with D hard to call. The CDR3 DNA reads TGTGCCAGCATAGGCCCCGACTCCTACAATGAGCAGTACTTC. This gives the protein CASIGPDSYNEQYF.